The 8 T cell receptor beta chains given below trace back to one sample, sequenced in a study of Ad26.COV2.S vaccination and SARS-CoV-2 variants. Treatment meaning: roughly 20 received Ad26.COV2.S at low or high dose, single or two shots; 5 received placebo; per-sample allocation not given. The investigators took samples on day 63 after the first vaccine or placebo injection. Assay used: immunoSEQ multiplex PCR; TCRdb lists only in-frame clones, some missing. The sample gives about 430,000 clones, over 75% of which show up once; more than 10% is in the top ten. This sample comprised peripheral blood, obtained in a trial of Ad26.COV2.S vaccine versus placebo. These receptors were collected from a person aged 18-65 years who received the Ad26.COV2.S COVID-19 vaccine or a placebo.

The CDR3 reads CASSLGHPGQTRMNTEAFF. DNA for the CDR3: TGTGCCAGCAGCTTAGGCCATCCGGGACAAACTAGAATGAACACTGAAGCTTTCTTT. The chain is built from TRBV7-2 and TRBJ1-1, with TRBD1 as a possible D gene (6 bases). The CDR3 length is 19 residues. V lost 1 base, J lost 0 bases, and 21 bases lay in between. CDR1 SGHTA and CDR2 FQGNSA come from the germline V gene.

In DNA form, the CDR3 reads TGCAGTGCTAGTGGTCCGGTGAACACTGAAGCTTTCTTT. Protein sequence: CSASGPVNTEAFF. The chain recombines TRBV20-1 with TRBJ1-1; D is unresolved. CDR3 length equals 13 residues. V was cut by 3 bases and J by 0 bases, with 8 bases left in between. Germline V gene lookup returns CDR1 DFQATT and CDR2 SNEGSKA (reference sequence).

This chain joins TRBV7-9 and TRBJ1-4; 7 positions agree with TRBD1. Per germline, CDR1 SEHNR and CDR2 FQNEAQ (reference sequence). This CDR3 comprises 15 residues. The junction had 6 bases not matched to a gene; V was cut back by 3 bases and J by 5 bases. DNA for the CDR3: TGTGCCAGCAGCTTTGGGGACAGCAAAAATGAAAAACTGTTTTTT. Protein sequence: CASSFGDSKNEKLFF.

In regard to this clone: The sample has other DNA sequences that encode this CDR3 too. The chain employs TRBV12-3 or TRBV12-4 and TRBJ2-7; the D is unclear. V lost 5 bases and J lost 2, with 4 bases in between. CDR3 length: 11 residues. The CDR3 sequence is CASSTAYEQYF. In DNA, the CDR3 is TGTGCCAGCAGTACCGCCTACGAGCAGTACTTC.

In this sample, this clone turned up a few times. The chain is built from TRBV11-2 and TRBJ2-2, with D uncertain. The ends were cut back, 4 bases at V and 2 bases at J, with 8 bases in the middle. Germline V gene lookup returns CDR1 SGHAT and CDR2 FQNNGV. The CDR3 is made up of 14 amino acids. The CDR3 is CASSYIRNTGELFF. The CDR3 region has the DNA TGTGCCAGCAGCTATATCAGAAACACCGGGGAGCTGTTTTTT.

A note on this clone: The same CDR3 also results from other DNA sequences found in this sample. The genes are TRBV19 and TRBJ1-1; the D gene is possibly TRBD1 (5 bases). The V and J ends lost 5 bases and 1 base respectively, with 8 bases between them. CDR1 and CDR2 from the germline V gene are LNHDA and SQIVND (reference sequence). The CDR3 spans 13 residues. This chain's CDR3 is CASSATGNTEAFF. CDR3 nucleotides: TGTGCCAGTAGTGCTACAGGGAACACTGAAGCTTTCTTT.

The rearrangement joins TRBV30 to TRBJ2-7; the match to TRBD2 covers 7 bases. Germline V lookup: CDR1 GTSNPN, CDR2 SVGIG (reference sequence). The ends lost 0 bases at V and 6 bases at J; junction bases unmatched: 5. CDR3 length: 13 amino acids. The CDR3 protein is CAWSVVGEGEQYF. The CDR3 nucleotides are TGTGCCTGGAGTGTAGTAGGGGAGGGCGAGCAGTACTTC.

The V call is TRBV2, the J call TRBJ1-3, with 7 bases that match TRBD1. With 3 bases clipped from V and 3 bases from J, the junction kept 11 bases outside the gene matches. This CDR3 has 17 amino acids. Germline V gene data show CDR1 as SNHLY and CDR2 as FYNNEI. CDR3 sequence reads: CASSDPRQGAFGNTIYF. In DNA, the CDR3 is TGTGCCAGCAGTGATCCCCGACAGGGAGCATTTGGAAACACCATATATTTT.